This passage covers 14 T cell receptor beta chains from one sample sequenced in a study of blood T cells in healthy people across ages. Through a sample-barcoded 5' primer and a J-beta primer mix, a second PCR was run for roughly 7 to 11 cycles. TCRdb ran MiXCR on the 5' RACE reads and lists one entry per CDR3 protein. The data show hundreds of thousands of distinct CDR3 sequences, about 30% seen once. Sequencing used blood. The receptor set was obtained from a woman of 80 years or more in good health.

This clonotype was detected only a few times. The chain couples TRBV10-3 to TRBJ1-4; TRBD1 matches 7 bases. V lost 10 bases and J lost 4; bases outside the gene matches: 6. Germline CDR1 and CDR2: ENHRY and SYGVKD. The CDR3 spans 13 residues. In nucleotides, the CDR3 is TGTGCCACGGGACAGTTCATTAATGAAAAACTGTTTTTT. It translates to CATGQFINEKLFF.

The V gene is TRBV21-1, the J gene TRBJ1-2; TRBD1, the D gene given by the table, was not confirmed from the DNA. TRBV21-1 is tagged as a pseudogene. The length of the CDR3 is 14 residues. In DNA form, the CDR3 reads TGTGCCAGCAGCGCAGGGACAGCCGCGGGGGGCTACACCTTC. Amino acid sequence: CASSAGTAAGGYTF.

This clonotype was seen repeatedly, ten times or more. This chain links TRBV12-3 or TRBV12-4 with TRBJ2-7; 7 nucleotides match TRBD1. This CDR3 contains 15 residues. The ends lost 0 bases at V and 3 bases at J; junction bases unmatched: 5. CDR3 sequence reads: CASSLALRTGYEQYF. CDR3 DNA: TGTGCCAGCAGTTTAGCGCTGAGGACAGGCTACGAGCAGTACTTC.

Note on this clonotype: Because the CDR3 is missing its conserved closing phenylalanine or tryptophan, this is likely a read error. The chain combines TRBV28 with TRBJ1-2; D gene unclear. The germline CDR1 and CDR2 sequences are MDHEN and SYDVKM. This CDR3 region has 14 residues. The germline V and J ends were trimmed by 3 bases and 4 bases, with 12 bases remaining between them. DNA of the CDR3: TGTGCCAGCAGTTTGCGGCAGTTCCTCTATGGCTACACCTTG. Protein sequence: CASSLRQFLYGYTL.

In this sample, this clonotype turned up many times. The J gene is TRBJ1-2, the V gene TRBV6-2 or TRBV6-3; TRBD1 might be the D (6 bases). CDR1 and CDR2 from the germline V gene are MNHEY and SVGEGT. Trimming left V 6 bases short and J 8 bases short, with 25 bases between. CDR3 size: 16 residues. CDR3 DNA sequence: TGTGCCAGCAGATTCCCGGTGGGGGCCTCTGTGAGCGGCTACACCTTC. Its protein is CASRFPVGASVSGYTF.

This clonotype was seen at least ten times. The chain combines TRBV2 with TRBJ1-5, with D possibly TRBD1 on 6 matching bases. CDR1 and CDR2 (germline): SNHLY, FYNNEI. The CDR3 is 16 amino acids. With 5 bases removed from V and 7 bases from J, the gap between germline ends came to 21 bases. The DNA of the CDR3 is TGTGCCAGCAGTCCATATCTGGGGGCTATGGGCCAGCCCCAGCATTTT. It is translated as CASSPYLGAMGQPQHF.

This clonotype was detected ten times or more. The genes are TRBV9 and TRBJ1-2; a possible D gene is TRBD1 (5 bases). Germline CDR1 reads SGDLS; CDR2 reads YYNGEE. The CDR3 has 16 residues. V was cut by 3 bases and J by 3 bases, with 18 bases left in between. CDR3 region: CASSGLGEGPYYGYTF. The CDR3 DNA reads TGTGCCAGCAGCGGGTTGGGGGAGGGTCCATACTATGGCTACACCTTC.

This clonotype was observed a handful of times. The junction shows a germline mismatch at one end, possibly a read error. The V gene is TRBV3-1, the J gene TRBJ1-1, with D maybe TRBD1 (5 bases). The CDR3 length is 13 residues. Germline V gene sequence: CDR1 LGHDT, CDR2 YNNKEL (reference sequence). CDR3 loop: CAGSQAVGTEAFF. The CDR3 coding sequence is TGTGCCGGCAGCCAAGCGGTGGGGACTGAGGCTTTCTTT.

Many counts were recorded for this clonotype. The CDR3: CASSQGPGYNEQFF. The CDR3 nucleotides are TGTGCCAGCAGCCAAGGACCGGGATACAATGAGCAGTTCTTC. The rearrangement links TRBV4-2 to TRBJ2-1; tentatively, D is TRBD2 (5 bases). The CDR3 runs 14 residues. Germline V gene sequence: CDR1 LGHNA, CDR2 YNFKEQ. Trimming took off 1 base at V and 4 bases at J, with 8 bases between the two ends.

In this sample, this clonotype turned up a few times. This chain joins TRBV11-1 and TRBJ1-1, with D uncertain. Trimming left V 2 bases short and J 1 base short, with 14 bases between. The germline V gene encodes CDR1 SGHAT and CDR2 FQDESV (reference sequence). This CDR3 has 16 amino acids. The CDR3 region is CASSLSGLGANTEAFF. The CDR3 DNA reads TGTGCCAGCAGCTTATCCGGGCTGGGAGCGAACACTGAAGCTTTCTTT.

A single count supports this clonotype. This chain connects TRBV7-9 to TRBJ2-1; TRBD2 agrees at 7 bases. This CDR3 spans 16 amino acids. Germline lookup yields CDR1 SEHNR and CDR2 FQNEAQ (reference sequence). V dropped 0 bases and J dropped 5; count of bases not matched to a gene: 7. In DNA form, the CDR3 reads TGTGCCAGCAGCTTAGCAGCGGGGAGGAATAACAATGAGCAGTTCTTC. Its protein product is CASSLAAGRNNNEQFF.

The V and J genes are TRBV5-6 and TRBJ2-7; 14 bases map to TRBD2. This CDR3 region has 14 residues. With V trimmed by 3 bases and J by 7 bases, 3 bases remained unmatched. CDR1 is SGHDT, CDR2 YYEEEE, per germline. The CDR3: CASSYGLAGGEQYF. DNA for the CDR3: TGTGCCAGCAGCTATGGACTAGCGGGAGGTGAGCAGTACTTC.

This clonotype showed up just a few times. This chain joins TRBV6-2 or TRBV6-3 and TRBJ2-2; D uncertain. This CDR3 spans 12 amino acids. Trimming cost V 4 bases and J 6 bases, with 6 bases left between them. Germline V gene data show CDR1 as MNHEY and CDR2 as SVGEGT. CDR3 coding DNA: TGTGCCAGCAGTTTCCCGGCCGGGGAGCTGTTTTTT. This gives the protein CASSFPAGELFF.

This clonotype was counted many times. This CDR3 is CASSEGAGDTEGAGELFF. In DNA, the CDR3 is TGTGCCAGCAGCGAGGGGGCAGGAGATACCGAGGGCGCCGGGGAGCTGTTTTTT. The chain joins TRBV7-3 to TRBJ2-2; 7 nucleotides agree with TRBD1. CDR3 size: 18 residues. The germline V gene encodes CDR1 SGHTA and CDR2 FQGTGA. Trimming cost V 5 bases and J 6 bases; bases outside gene matches: 18. The whole variable domain, filled in from reference TRBV7-3 and TRBJ2-2, reads GAGVSQTPSNKVTEKGKYVELRCDPISGHTALYWYRQSLGQGPEFLIYFQGTGAADDSGLPNDRFFAVRPEGSVSTLKIQRTERGDSAVYLCASSEGAGDTEGAGELFFGEGSRLTVL.